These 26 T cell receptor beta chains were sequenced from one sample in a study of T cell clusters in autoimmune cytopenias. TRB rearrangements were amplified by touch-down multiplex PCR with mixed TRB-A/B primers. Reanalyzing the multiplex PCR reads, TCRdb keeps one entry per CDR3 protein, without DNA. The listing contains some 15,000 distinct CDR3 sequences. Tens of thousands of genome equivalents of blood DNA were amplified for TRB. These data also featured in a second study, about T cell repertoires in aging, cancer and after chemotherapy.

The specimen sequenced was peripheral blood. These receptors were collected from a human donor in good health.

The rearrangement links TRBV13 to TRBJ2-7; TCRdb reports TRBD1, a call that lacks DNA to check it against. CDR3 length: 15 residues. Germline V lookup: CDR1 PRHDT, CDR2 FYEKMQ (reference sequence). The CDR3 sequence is CASSLRGGGTYEQYF.

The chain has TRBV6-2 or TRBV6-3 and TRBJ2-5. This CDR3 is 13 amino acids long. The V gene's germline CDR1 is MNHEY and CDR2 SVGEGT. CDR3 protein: CASSHGVGETQYF.

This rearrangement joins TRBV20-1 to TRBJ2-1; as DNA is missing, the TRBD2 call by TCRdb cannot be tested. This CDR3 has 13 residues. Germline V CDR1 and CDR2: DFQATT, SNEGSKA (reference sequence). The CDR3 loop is CSAAGTYYNEQFF.

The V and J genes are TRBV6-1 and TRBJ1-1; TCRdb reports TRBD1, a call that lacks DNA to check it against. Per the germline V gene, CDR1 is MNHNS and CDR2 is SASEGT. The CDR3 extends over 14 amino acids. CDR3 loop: CASSLTGQGTEAFF.

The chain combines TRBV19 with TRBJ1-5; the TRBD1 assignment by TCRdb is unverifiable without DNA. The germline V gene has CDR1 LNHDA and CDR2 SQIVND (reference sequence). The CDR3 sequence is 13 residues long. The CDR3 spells CASSIMPWEPQHF.

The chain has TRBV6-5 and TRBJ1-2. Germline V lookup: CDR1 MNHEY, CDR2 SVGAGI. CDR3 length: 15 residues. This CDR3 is CASSPYSLQGHGYTF.

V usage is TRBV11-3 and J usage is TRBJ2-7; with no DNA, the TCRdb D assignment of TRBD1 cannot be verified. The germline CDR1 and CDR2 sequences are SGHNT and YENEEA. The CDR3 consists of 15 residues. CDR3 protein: CASSLLGDEEDEQYF.

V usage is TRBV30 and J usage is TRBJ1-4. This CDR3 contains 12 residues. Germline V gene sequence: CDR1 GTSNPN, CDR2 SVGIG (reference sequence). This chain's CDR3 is CAWSRANEKLFF.

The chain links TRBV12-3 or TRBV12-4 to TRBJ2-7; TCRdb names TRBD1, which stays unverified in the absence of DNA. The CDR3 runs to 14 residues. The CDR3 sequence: CASSLRLQAGEQYF.

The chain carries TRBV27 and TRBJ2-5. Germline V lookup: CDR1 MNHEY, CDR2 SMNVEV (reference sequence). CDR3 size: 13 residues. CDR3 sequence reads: CASSLIVGETQYF.

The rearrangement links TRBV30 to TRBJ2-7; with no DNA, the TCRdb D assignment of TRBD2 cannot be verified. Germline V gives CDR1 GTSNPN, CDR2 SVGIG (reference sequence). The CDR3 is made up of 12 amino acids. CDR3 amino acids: CAWGRAGGEQYF.

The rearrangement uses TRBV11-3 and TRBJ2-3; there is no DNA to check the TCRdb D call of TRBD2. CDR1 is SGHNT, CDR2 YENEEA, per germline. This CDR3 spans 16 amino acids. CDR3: CASSLRAGVKGDTQYF. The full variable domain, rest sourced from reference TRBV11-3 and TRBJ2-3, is EAGVVQSPRYKIIEKKQPVAFWCNPISGHNTLYWYLQNLGQGPELLIRYENEEAVDDSQLPKDRFSAERLKGVDSTLKIQPAELGDSAVYLCASSLRAGVKGDTQYFGPGTRLTVL.

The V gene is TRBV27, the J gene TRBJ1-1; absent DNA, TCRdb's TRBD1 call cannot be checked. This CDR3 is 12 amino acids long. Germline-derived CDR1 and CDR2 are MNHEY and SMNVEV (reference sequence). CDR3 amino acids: CASSRAGQEAFF.

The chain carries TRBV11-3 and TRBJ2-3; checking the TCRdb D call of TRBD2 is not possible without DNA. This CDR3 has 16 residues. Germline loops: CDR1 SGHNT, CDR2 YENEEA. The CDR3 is CASSLGAGGSRDTQYF.

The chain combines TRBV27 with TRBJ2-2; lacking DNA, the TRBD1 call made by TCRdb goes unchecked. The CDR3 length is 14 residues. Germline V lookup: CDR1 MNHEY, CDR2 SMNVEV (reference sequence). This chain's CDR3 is CASSWDRDAGELFF.

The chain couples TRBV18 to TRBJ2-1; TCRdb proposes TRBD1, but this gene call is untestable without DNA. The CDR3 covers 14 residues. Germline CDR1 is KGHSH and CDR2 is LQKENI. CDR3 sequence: CASSPGTAGNEQFF.

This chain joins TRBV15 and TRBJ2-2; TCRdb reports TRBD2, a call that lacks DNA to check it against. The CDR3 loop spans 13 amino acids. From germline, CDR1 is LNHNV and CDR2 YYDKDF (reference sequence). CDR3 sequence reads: CATSTTRFGELFF.

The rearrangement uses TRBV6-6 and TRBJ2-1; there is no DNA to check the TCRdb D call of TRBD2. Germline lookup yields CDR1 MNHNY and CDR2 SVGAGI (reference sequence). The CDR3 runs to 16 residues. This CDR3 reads CASSYSIQREYNEQFF.

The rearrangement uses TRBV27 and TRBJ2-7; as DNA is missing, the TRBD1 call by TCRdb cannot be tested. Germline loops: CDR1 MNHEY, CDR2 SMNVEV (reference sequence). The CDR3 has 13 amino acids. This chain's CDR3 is CASSGWGRGEQYF.

The CDR3 sequence is CASTRGGLYYEQYF. J is TRBJ2-7 and V is TRBV6-1; TCRdb's D gene call, TRBD1, goes unchecked for lack of DNA. The CDR3 totals 14 residues. Germline V gene data show CDR1 as MNHNS and CDR2 as SASEGT.

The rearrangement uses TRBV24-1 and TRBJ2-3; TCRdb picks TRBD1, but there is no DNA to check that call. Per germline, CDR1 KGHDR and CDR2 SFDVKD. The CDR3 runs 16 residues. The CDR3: CATSDLDSKGTDTQYF.

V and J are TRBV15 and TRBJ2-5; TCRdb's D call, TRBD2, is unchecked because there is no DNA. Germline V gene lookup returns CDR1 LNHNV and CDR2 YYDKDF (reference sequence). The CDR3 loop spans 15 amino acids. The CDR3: CATSRDTARSKTQYF. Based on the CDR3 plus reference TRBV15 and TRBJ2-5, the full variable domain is DAMVIQNPRYQVTQFGKPVTLSCSQTLNHNVMYWYQQKSSQAPKLLFHYYDKDFNNEADTPDNFQSRRPNTSFCFLDIRSPGLGDTAMYLCATSRDTARSKTQYFGPGTRLLVL.

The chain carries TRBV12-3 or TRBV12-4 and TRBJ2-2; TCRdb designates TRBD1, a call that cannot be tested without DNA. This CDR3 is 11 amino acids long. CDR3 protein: CVVGGTGELFF.

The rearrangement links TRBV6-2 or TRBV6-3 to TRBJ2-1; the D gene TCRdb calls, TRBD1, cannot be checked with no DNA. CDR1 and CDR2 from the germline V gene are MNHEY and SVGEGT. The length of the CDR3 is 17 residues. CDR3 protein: CASSFYRTGRLYNEQFF.

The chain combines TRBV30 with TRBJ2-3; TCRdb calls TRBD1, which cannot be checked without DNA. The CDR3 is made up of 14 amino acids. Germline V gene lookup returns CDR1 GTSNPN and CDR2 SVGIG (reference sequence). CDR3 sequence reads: CAWSGAGRTDTQYF.

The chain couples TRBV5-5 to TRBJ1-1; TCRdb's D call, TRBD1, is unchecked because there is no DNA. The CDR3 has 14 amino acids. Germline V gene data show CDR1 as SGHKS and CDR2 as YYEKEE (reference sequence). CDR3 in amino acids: CASSTWDRLAEAFF.